Following are 18 T cell receptor beta chains from one sample sequenced in a study of CD8+ T cells in alopecia areata (dated by TCRdb to the late 2010s). Receptor libraries were prepared by the immunoSEQ multiplex PCR assay. To provide template for TCR sequencing, every sample had RNA extracted and reverse transcribed into cDNA. Held by TCRdb, this immuneACCESS table contains in-frame sequences only and omits some clones. Under half of the omission traces to an unresolved V gene where checked; the cause of the rest is unknown. This sample is represented by about 150,000 clones; 55% to 65% of them were singletons. The ten largest clones capture more than 4.5% of the sample. Sequencing input: CD4+ T cells sorted from blood. The receptors shown here come from a human donor in good health.

This chain links TRBV6-6 with TRBJ2-6, with D perhaps matching TRBD1 or TRBD2 (5 bases each). This CDR3 spans 16 amino acids. CDR1 is MNHNY and CDR2 is SVGAGI in the germline V gene (reference sequence). The V and J ends lost 6 bases and 2 bases respectively, with 14 bases between them. The DNA of the CDR3 is TGTGCCAGCAGGCCGGGACGGAGACCTGGGGCCAACGTCCTGACTTTC. As protein: CASRPGRRPGANVLTF.

This clone was detected a few times. The V and J genes are TRBV30 and TRBJ2-4, with D possibly being TRBD2 (5 bases). The germline CDR1 and CDR2 sequences are GTSNPN and SVGIG (reference sequence). V was cut by 0 bases and J by 5 bases, with 8 bases left in between. This CDR3 is 13 amino acids long. The CDR3 loop reads CAWSVGIENIQYF. CDR3 nucleotides: TGTGCCTGGAGTGTCGGGATAGAAAACATTCAGTACTTC.

This clone came up a few times. The chain combines TRBV28 with TRBJ2-7; TRBD1 might be the D (6 bases). CDR1 and CDR2 (germline): MDHEN, SYDVKM. Trimming took off 2 bases at V and 5 bases at J, with 10 bases between the two ends. There are 13 residues in the CDR3. The CDR3 nucleotides are TGTGCCAGCAGTTTACGCAGGGGCGACGAGCAGTACTTC. Translating gives CASSLRRGDEQYF.

This clone was detected a few times. The chain joins TRBV29-1 to TRBJ2-1; 7 nucleotides line up with TRBD1. This CDR3 is built from 14 residues. After removal of 7 bases from V and 6 bases from J, the junction contained 12 bases not matched to a gene. Per germline, CDR1 SQVTM and CDR2 ANQGSEA. For the CDR3, the DNA is TGCAGCGCCAGGACAGGCGGCCCGGCCAATGAGCAGTTCTTC. The encoded protein is CSARTGGPANEQFF.

The chain has TRBV28 and TRBJ2-1, with D unresolved. V dropped 3 bases and J dropped 13 bases, with 10 bases sitting between them. The CDR3 is 11 residues long. CDR1 is MDHEN and CDR2 is SYDVKM in the germline V gene. The CDR3 is CASSFLTAQFF. For the CDR3, the DNA is TGTGCCAGCAGTTTTCTCACGGCACAGTTCTTC.

The V and J genes are TRBV4-1 and TRBJ2-1, with 11 bases fitting TRBD2. Germline CDR1 reads MGHRA; CDR2 reads YSYEKL. J lost 4 bases, V lost 0 bases, and 2 bases had no gene match. The CDR3 is 16 residues long. CDR3 amino acids: CASSQDPSGRYNEQFF. The CDR3 DNA sequence: TGCGCCAGCAGCCAAGACCCTAGCGGGAGGTACAATGAGCAGTTCTTC.

This sequence joins TRBV2 and TRBJ2-7; D is perhaps TRBD2 (5 bases). CDR1 is SNHLY and CDR2 is FYNNEI in the germline V gene. V lost 5 bases, J lost 7 bases, and 9 bases lay in between. The CDR3 totals 11 residues. The CDR3 coding sequence is TGTGCCAGCAGTACTAAGCGGGAGCAGTACTTC. Its protein is CASSTKREQYF.

This clone was seen more than once but under ten times. CDR3 loop: CASSYDQDSRHGPQYF. The CDR3 nucleotides read TGTGCCAGCAGCTACGACCAGGACAGCCGGCACGGGCCGCAGTATTTT. The genes are TRBV6-4 and TRBJ2-3; D is possibly TRBD1 (6 bases). This CDR3 spans 16 amino acids. Trimming pared 6 bases from V and 10 bases from J, leaving 26 bases between. Germline CDR1 reads MRHNA; CDR2 reads SNTAGT.

The table lists this clone with a few counts. This chain uses TRBV29-1 with TRBJ2-7, with 7 bases that match TRBD2. This CDR3 comprises 13 residues. Trimming took 1 base from V and 0 from J; bases not matched to a gene: 0. Per germline, CDR1 SQVTM and CDR2 ANQGSEA. The DNA of the CDR3 is TGCAGCGTTGAAGCTAGCGGCTCCTACGAGCAGTACTTC. Encoded protein: CSVEASGSYEQYF.

This rearrangement joins TRBV27 to TRBJ2-3, with D possibly TRBD2 on 7 matching bases. Per the germline V gene, CDR1 is MNHEY and CDR2 is SMNVEV (reference sequence). V lost 5 bases to trimming and J lost 3 bases, with 15 bases between them. The CDR3 totals 15 residues. CDR3 DNA sequence: TGTGCCAGCAGTCCGATGGGGAGGGGGACAGATACGCAGTATTTT. Its protein product is CASSPMGRGTDTQYF.

J is TRBJ1-2 and V is TRBV25-1; D is uncertain. This CDR3 region has 16 residues. Trimming took 2 bases from V and 0 from J, leaving 13 bases between them. Germline V gene sequence: CDR1 MGHDK, CDR2 SYGVNS. The CDR3 DNA is TGTGCCAGCAGTGAAGGCACAGCCACTACTAACTATGGCTACACCTTC. This sequence encodes CASSEGTATTNYGYTF.

This clone was detected a few times. This rearrangement joins TRBV7-9 to TRBJ1-1; D is unclear. This CDR3 has 15 amino acids. Germline loops: CDR1 SEHNR, CDR2 FQNEAQ (reference sequence). The germline V and J ends were trimmed by 10 bases and 10 bases, with 28 bases remaining between them. CDR3 residues: CATLNERAQVATAFF. CDR3 DNA sequence: TGTGCCACTCTAAACGAACGGGCCCAGGTCGCTACAGCTTTCTTT.

The rearrangement joins TRBV4-1 to TRBJ2-2; the D is unclear. The V gene's germline CDR1 is MGHRA and CDR2 YSYEKL. This CDR3 contains 14 residues. Trimming shortened V by 2 bases and J by 6 bases, and 10 bases separated the two germline ends. The CDR3 nucleotides are TGCGCCAGCAGCCAATTTACCACCTCCGGGGAGCTGTTTTTT. Translated, it gives CASSQFTTSGELFF.

The table lists this clone with a count of one. This chain connects TRBV29-1 to TRBJ2-5, with TRBD2 as a possible D gene (6 bases). This CDR3 has 13 residues. Germline V gene sequence: CDR1 SQVTM, CDR2 ANQGSEA. The V gene lost 0 bases and the J gene lost 7 bases, with 12 bases spanning the gap. CDR3 nucleotides: TGCAGCGTTGAAGAGGGGGGTCGCGGGACCCAGTACTTC. It translates to CSVEEGGRGTQYF.

The rearrangement uses TRBV5-6 and TRBJ2-3; a possible D gene is TRBD1 (5 bases). The germline V gene has CDR1 SGHDT and CDR2 YYEEEE. Trimming removed 0 bases from V and 6 bases from J, with 8 bases in between. The CDR3 has 13 residues. In nucleotides, the CDR3 is TGTGCCAGCAGCTTGGCAGGGATCGATACGCAGTATTTT. It translates to CASSLAGIDTQYF.

CDR3 DNA sequence: TGTGCCAGTAGTATCTGGCAGGGTGGTGCCAATCAGCCCCAGCATTTT. Translated, it gives CASSIWQGGANQPQHF. The rearrangement uses TRBV19 and TRBJ1-5, with TRBD1 as a possible D gene (5 bases). Germline lookup yields CDR1 LNHDA and CDR2 SQIVND (reference sequence). The germline V and J ends were trimmed by 3 bases and 3 bases, with 15 bases remaining between them. The CDR3 consists of 16 residues.

In regard to this clone: The germline gene is not matched at one end of the junction; a read error may be the cause. The chain has TRBV2 and TRBJ2-3; D is unclear. The germline V gene encodes CDR1 SNHLY and CDR2 FYNNEI. There are 12 residues in the CDR3. In DNA, the CDR3 is TGTGCCCGCAGGAAACCCACAGATACGCAGTATTTT. Its translation: CARRKPTDTQYF.

V and J are TRBV29-1 and TRBJ1-1; D is uncertain. The CDR3 sequence is 13 residues long. The germline gives CDR1 SQVTM, CDR2 ANQGSEA. V was shortened by 4 bases and J by 0 bases, with 9 bases between the two germline ends. As DNA, the CDR3 is TGCAGCGTTGCTTCCGGTCTGAACACTGAAGCTTTCTTT. Translated: CSVASGLNTEAFF.